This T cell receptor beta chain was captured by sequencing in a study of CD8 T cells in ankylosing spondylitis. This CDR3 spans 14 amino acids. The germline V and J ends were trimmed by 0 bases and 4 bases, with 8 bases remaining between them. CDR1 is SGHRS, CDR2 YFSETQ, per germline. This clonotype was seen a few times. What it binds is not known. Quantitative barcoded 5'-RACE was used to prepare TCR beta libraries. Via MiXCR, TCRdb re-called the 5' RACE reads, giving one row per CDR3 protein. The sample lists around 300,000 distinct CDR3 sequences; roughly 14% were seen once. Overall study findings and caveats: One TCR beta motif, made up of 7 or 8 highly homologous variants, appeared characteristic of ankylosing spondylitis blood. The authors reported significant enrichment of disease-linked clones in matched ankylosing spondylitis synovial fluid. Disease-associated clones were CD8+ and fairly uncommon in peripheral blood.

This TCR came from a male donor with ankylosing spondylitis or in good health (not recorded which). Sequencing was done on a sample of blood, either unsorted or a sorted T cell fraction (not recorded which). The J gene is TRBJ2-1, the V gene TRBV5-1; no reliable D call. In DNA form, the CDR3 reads TGCGCCAGCAGCTTGGGGGCAGAATACAATGAGCAGTTCTTC. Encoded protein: CASSLGAEYNEQFF.